This T cell receptor beta chain was obtained from a study of T cell changes during pregnancy in multiple sclerosis. Method: immunoSEQ multiplex PCR; TCRdb's copy keeps in-frame clones and lacks some. The table records approximately 80,000 clones, about 90% of them present only once. Only one count was recorded for this clone. CDR1 is SGHTS and CDR2 is YDEGEE in the germline V gene. There are 13 residues in the CDR3. V lost 5 bases and J 4 bases, leaving 9 bases between the germline ends. The sequencing used PBMCs, collected in the first trimester of pregnancy. The TCR sequence derives from a female donor in good health, serving as a control in a pregnancy study. Some clones in this sample may be carry-over from other donors' samples. This chain joins TRBV5-8 and TRBJ2-2, with unresolved D. The CDR3 DNA follows: TGTGCCAGCAGTAAGAGAGTCACCGGGGAGCTGTTTTTT. Residues: CASSKRVTGELFF.